Following are 16 T cell receptor beta chains from one sample sequenced in a study of shared clonotypes between healthy human individuals. Repertoires were generated with immunoSEQ multiplex PCR, while TCRdb's copy carries only in-frame clones and drops some. Seen here are hundreds of thousands of clones, roughly 77% observed once, and the top ten hold over 10%. The sample consisted of PBMCs. The receptors were sampled from a woman between 40 and 55 years old in good health. Some clones in this sample may be carry-over from other donors' samples.

The genes are TRBV18 and TRBJ2-3; D may correspond to TRBD1 or TRBD2 (5 bases each). CDR1 is KGHSH and CDR2 is LQKENI in the germline V gene. This CDR3 spans 13 amino acids. V was trimmed by 6 bases and J by 0 bases, leaving 7 bases between them. The CDR3 is CASSRGSTDTQYF. CDR3 nucleotides: TGTGCCAGCTCCCGGGGCAGCACAGATACGCAGTATTTT. Together with reference TRBV18 and TRBJ2-3, the CDR3 gives the full variable domain: NAGVMQNPRHLVRRRGQEARLRCSPMKGHSHVYWYRQLPEEGLKFMVYLQKENIIDESGMPKERFSAEFPKEGPSILRIQQVVRGDSAAYFCASSRGSTDTQYFGPGTRLTVL.

This chain joins TRBV29-1 and TRBJ2-7; TRBD1 is a possible D gene (5 bases). Germline V CDR1 and CDR2: SQVTM, ANQGSEA. The CDR3 loop spans 14 amino acids. Trimming stripped 3 bases from V and 4 bases from J, with 16 bases between. The CDR3 DNA sequence: TGCAGCGTTGAGACCTTAAGGGGCCCTTACGAGCAGTACTTC. It is translated as CSVETLRGPYEQYF.

The V gene is TRBV28, the J gene TRBJ1-5; TRBD1 matches 7 bases. J gave up 11 bases and V 2 bases, and 9 bases lay outside the gene matches. Germline V gene lookup returns CDR1 MDHEN and CDR2 SYDVKM. The CDR3 has 14 residues. CDR3 DNA sequence: TGTGCCAGCAGTTTACCCGGGACAGAAAAGTCCCAGCATTTT. Translating gives CASSLPGTEKSQHF. The full variable domain, with the rest looked up from reference TRBV28 and TRBJ1-5, is DVKVTQSSRYLVKRTGEKVFLECVQDMDHENMFWYRQDPGLGLRLIYFSYDVKMKEKGDIPEGYSVSREKKERFSLILESASTNQTSMYLCASSLPGTEKSQHFGDGTRLSIL.

V gene TRBV2 combines with J gene TRBJ2-3, with 10 positions matching TRBD2. The CDR3 consists of 18 residues. Trimming took 2 bases from V and 1 from J; bases not matched to a gene: 9. The germline gives CDR1 SNHLY, CDR2 FYNNEI. CDR3 sequence reads: CASSEMFPGTSGTDTQYF. CDR3 DNA: TGTGCCAGCAGTGAAATGTTCCCCGGGACTAGCGGCACAGATACGCAGTATTTT.

To note about this clone: With a far larger clone one base away, a read error is the likely cause. This chain joins TRBV21-1 and TRBJ2-5; the D call TRBD1 from the table was never checked on the DNA. TRBV21-1 represents a pseudogene. This CDR3 has 19 residues. Here the CDR3 DNA reads TGTGCCAGCAGCACCGCGGCCGGGACAGGGTGGTCCCCAACGGAGACCCAGTACTTC. Its protein product is CASSTAAGTGWSPTETQYF.

The rearrangement links TRBV9 to TRBJ2-2, with 7 bases that match TRBD1. The CDR3 length is 16 residues. J was trimmed by 0 bases and V by 3 bases; bases with no gene match: 5. Germline V gives CDR1 SGDLS, CDR2 YYNGEE. The CDR3 spells CASSARQGSNTGELFF. Here the CDR3 DNA reads TGTGCCAGCAGCGCCCGACAGGGTTCGAACACCGGGGAGCTGTTTTTT. Supplemented by reference TRBV9 and TRBJ2-2, the full variable domain reads DSGVTQTPKHLITATGQRVTLRCSPRSGDLSVYWYQQSLDQGLQFLIQYYNGEERAKGNILERFSAQQFPDLHSELNLSSLELGDSALYFCASSARQGSNTGELFFGEGSRLTVL.

V usage is TRBV28 and J usage is TRBJ2-4; 11 positions agree with TRBD2. Germline CDR1 reads MDHEN; CDR2 reads SYDVKM. The CDR3 covers 19 residues. V trimming: 3 bases; J trimming: 4 bases; junction bases outside the gene matches: 14. The CDR3 DNA reads TGTGCCAGCAGTTTTATTGGTAGCGGGAGGGCCAATTGGAAAAACATTCAGTACTTC. Translation gives CASSFIGSGRANWKNIQYF.

This rearrangement joins TRBV7-9 to TRBJ2-7; no clear D. This CDR3 region has 11 residues. With 11 bases removed from V and 0 bases from J, the gap between germline ends came to 8 bases. From germline, CDR1 is SEHNR and CDR2 FQNEAQ (reference sequence). In DNA, the CDR3 is TGTGCCCTCGGGTCCTCCTACGAGCAGTACTTC. Translated: CALGSSYEQYF. Full variable domain (missing parts from reference TRBV7-9 and TRBJ2-7): DTGVSQNPRHKITKRGQNVTFRCDPISEHNRLYWYRQTLGQGPEFLTYFQNEAQLEKSRLLSDRFSAERPKGSFSTLEIQRTEQGDSAMYLCALGSSYEQYFGPGTRLTVT.

Regarding this clone: This same CDR3 is encoded by further DNA sequences in the sample. The chain carries TRBV5-4 and TRBJ2-5; 8 bases align to TRBD1. V lost 4 bases, J lost 4 bases, and 3 bases stayed unmatched. CDR1 and CDR2 (germline): SGHNT, YYREEE (reference sequence). This CDR3 comprises 13 residues. The CDR3 sequence: CASSKDRGETQYF. CDR3 bases: TGTGCCAGCAGCAAAGACAGGGGAGAGACCCAGTACTTC. The complete variable domain, with remaining parts taken from reference TRBV5-4 and TRBJ2-5, reads ETGVTQSPTHLIKTRGQQVTLRCSSQSGHNTVSWYQQALGQGPQFIFQYYREEENGRGNFPPRFSGLQFPNYSSELNVNALELDDSALYLCASSKDRGETQYFGPGTRLLVL.

The chain joins TRBV5-1 to TRBJ2-5; D may be TRBD1 (5 bases). The V end lost 0 bases, the J end lost 0 bases, and 6 bases lay between the germline ends. Germline V CDR1 and CDR2: SGHRS, YFSETQ. The CDR3 is made up of 14 amino acids. DNA for the CDR3: TGCGCCAGCAGCTTGGGACAGCACCAAGAGACCCAGTACTTC. Its protein product is CASSLGQHQETQYF.

This clone occurred once. V usage is TRBV28 and J usage is TRBJ2-7; 8 bases match TRBD1. This CDR3 comprises 15 residues. Per germline, CDR1 MDHEN and CDR2 SYDVKM. With V trimmed by 7 bases and J by 3 bases, 11 bases remained unmatched. The CDR3 region is CASTYYRGAGYEQYF. CDR3 DNA: TGTGCCAGCACATATTACAGGGGGGCTGGCTACGAGCAGTACTTC.

This rearrangement joins TRBV19 to TRBJ2-1; the D is unclear. This CDR3 is built from 15 residues. Germline-derived CDR1 and CDR2 are LNHDA and SQIVND (reference sequence). V gave up 2 bases and J gave up 0 bases, with 8 bases separating them. CDR3 coding DNA: TGTGCCAGTAGTATACGGCAGCTCTCCTACAATGAGCAGTTCTTC. Its protein product is CASSIRQLSYNEQFF. Based on the CDR3 plus reference TRBV19 and TRBJ2-1, the full variable domain is DGGITQSPKYLFRKEGQNVTLSCEQNLNHDAMYWYRQDPGQGLRLIYYSQIVNDFQKGDIAEGYSVSREKKESFPLTVTSAQKNPTAFYLCASSIRQLSYNEQFFGPGTRLTVL.

V usage is TRBV7-2 and J usage is TRBJ2-1, with a possible D match to TRBD1 (6 bases). The germline gives CDR1 SGHTA, CDR2 FQGNSA. The CDR3 spans 15 residues. V was clipped by 2 bases and J by 1 base, with 9 bases between them. The CDR3 loop is CASSLRGGSYNEQFF. CDR3 bases: TGTGCCAGCAGCTTACGAGGGGGTTCCTACAATGAGCAGTTCTTC.

V usage is TRBV5-6 and J usage is TRBJ2-7; no clear D. Germline V gene lookup returns CDR1 SGHDT and CDR2 YYEEEE. The germline V and J ends were trimmed by 4 bases and 1 base, with 9 bases remaining between them. The CDR3 totals 13 residues. The CDR3 loop reads CASSKDRSYEQYF. In nucleotides, the CDR3 is TGTGCCAGCAGCAAGGACCGGTCCTACGAGCAGTACTTC.

The DNA for the CDR3 is TGTGCCAGCAGCTTACTCGGGCTAGCATCCTACGAGCAGTACTTC. Amino acid sequence: CASSLLGLASYEQYF. The V and J genes are TRBV7-2 and TRBJ2-7; weak D call: TRBD2 (5 bases). Trimming took off 2 bases at V and 1 base at J, with 12 bases between the two ends. The CDR3 extends over 15 amino acids. Looked up from germline, CDR1 is SGHTA and CDR2 is FQGNSA.

This rearrangement joins TRBV9 to TRBJ2-3; 12 positions match TRBD1. V was pared by 0 bases and J by 5 bases, with 10 bases of the junction left unmatched. The CDR3 totals 18 residues. CDR1 SGDLS and CDR2 YYNGEE come from the germline V gene. The CDR3 loop reads CASSVESRGTGGLDTQYF. In DNA form, the CDR3 reads TGTGCCAGCAGCGTAGAAAGTCGGGGGACAGGGGGCTTAGATACGCAGTATTTT.